Listed below are T cell receptor beta chains from one sample, sequenced in a study of blood T cell repertoires in COVID-19. Data came from immunoSEQ multiplex PCR; TCRdb stores just in-frame clones and leaves some out. The sample contains 270,000 or so clones, 86% of which appear only once. Sequenced material: peripheral blood. The receptors shown here come from a woman aged 25 to 45 with active or convalescent COVID-19. CDR3s include the opening cysteine and the closing phenylalanine or tryptophan. Fields, in order: J gene, D gene, clone size, V gene, CDR3 DNA, CDR3 protein. The D gene is left open where the match is weak. Clone size, where shown, is once, few, many, or a class for clones that have expanded.

J: TRBJ2-2; D: TRBD2; size: .; V: TRBV29-1; DNA: TGCAGCGTTGAATTACGTGGGGGGGACCACGGGGAGCTGTTTTTT; CDR3: CSVELRGGDHGELFF
J: TRBJ1-3; D: .; size: few; V: TRBV5-6; DNA: TGTGCCAGCAGCTCGCAGGATACCTCTGGAAACACCATATATTTT; CDR3: CASSSQDTSGNTIYF
J: TRBJ2-7; D: .; size: .; V: TRBV12-3/TRBV12-4; DNA: TGTGCCAGCAGTCTCAGGGTGTACGAGCAGTACTTC; CDR3: CASSLRVYEQYF
J: TRBJ2-2; D: .; size: once; V: TRBV7-2; DNA: TGTGCCAGCAGCCCTCTCCGGGTTCTCACCGGGGAGCTGTTTTTT; CDR3: CASSPLRVLTGELFF
J: TRBJ1-2; D: TRBD1; size: once; V: TRBV18; DNA: TGTGCCAGCTCACCTCAGGGGGAGGACTACACCTTC; CDR3: CASSPQGEDYTF
J: TRBJ2-3; D: TRBD2; size: .; V: TRBV27; DNA: TGTGCCAGCAGCTCGTCCAGCGGGGGACCCAGATTTAGCACAGATACGCAGTATTTT; CDR3: CASSSSSGGPRFSTDTQYF
J: TRBJ1-1; D: TRBD1; size: .; V: TRBV18; DNA: TGTGCCAGCTCACCAGACAGGGTGAGCACTGAAGCTTTCTTT; CDR3: CASSPDRVSTEAFF
J: TRBJ1-2; D: TRBD1; size: .; V: TRBV7-2; DNA: TGTGCCAGCAGCATAGGACAGGATGGCTACACCTTC; CDR3: CASSIGQDGYTF
J: TRBJ1-1; D: .; size: .; V: TRBV28; DNA: TGTGCCAGCAGTCTACTGACAGGCGGCAGGATTGAAGCTTTCTTT; CDR3: CASSLLTGGRIEAFF
J: TRBJ1-5; D: .; size: .; V: TRBV7-2; DNA: TGTGCCAGCAGCCCGTCGAGGAATCAGCCCCAGCATTTT; CDR3: CASSPSRNQPQHF
J: TRBJ2-3; D: .; size: once; V: TRBV9; DNA: TGTGCCCCCGTCCGAGGGCCGGGCACAGATACGCAGTATTTT; CDR3: CAPVRGPGTDTQYF
J: TRBJ2-6; D: .; size: .; V: TRBV7-2; DNA: TGTGCCAGCAGCCCCAGGGTAACTGGGGCCAACGTCCTGACTTTC; CDR3: CASSPRVTGANVLTF
J: TRBJ2-2; D: TRBD2; size: .; V: TRBV27; DNA: TGTGCCAGCCGCGAGCCTTACGGGGGGGCCCACGGGGAGCTGTTTTTT; CDR3: CASREPYGGAHGELFF
J: TRBJ2-3; D: TRBD2; size: few; V: TRBV2; DNA: TGTGCCAGCAGGGACGGGACTACCGAAACACACACAGATACGCAGTATTTT; CDR3: CASRDGTTETHTDTQYF
J: TRBJ2-1; D: .; size: .; V: TRBV7-8; DNA: TGTGCCAGCAGCTTCTCAGGGTTGGTGTTCTTC; CDR3: CASSFSGLVFF
J: TRBJ1-3; D: .; size: .; V: TRBV9; DNA: TGTGCCAGCCAAGGGAGCTCTGGAAACACCATATATTTT; CDR3: CASQGSSGNTIYF
J: TRBJ2-7; D: .; size: .; V: TRBV29-1; DNA: TGCAGCGTTAAATTCAGCTCCTACGAGCAGTACTTC; CDR3: CSVKFSSYEQYF
J: TRBJ1-5; D: .; size: .; V: TRBV7-8; DNA: TGTGCCAGCAGCTTGGTGGGGGGAGGAAATCAGCCCCAGCATTTT; CDR3: CASSLVGGGNQPQHF
J: TRBJ1-6; D: .; size: .; V: TRBV12-3/TRBV12-4; DNA: TGTGCCAGCACCCTTCCCTCTCCCGCACCCCTCCACTTT; CDR3: CASTLPSPAPLHF
J: TRBJ1-3; D: TRBD1; size: few; V: TRBV28; DNA: TGTGCCAGCTCGACCGGCGGGACAGGGAGGATGTCGAGCGGAAACACCATATATTTT; CDR3: CASSTGGTGRMSSGNTIYF
J: TRBJ2-3; D: .; size: once; V: TRBV24-1; DNA: TGTGCCACCAGGGGGGGAGGACTGAGCACAGATACGCAGTATTTT; CDR3: CATRGGGLSTDTQYF
J: TRBJ1-4; D: TRBD1; size: .; V: TRBV6-5; DNA: TGTGCCAGCACCTTGACAGGGGGCCCTAATGAAAAACTGTTTTTT; CDR3: CASTLTGGPNEKLFF
J: TRBJ2-1; D: TRBD2; size: .; V: TRBV7-2; DNA: TGTGCCAGCAGCTTAGGCGCGGGGGGGCCCTACAATGAGCAGTTCTTC; CDR3: CASSLGAGGPYNEQFF
J: TRBJ1-2; D: TRBD1; size: .; V: TRBV7-9; DNA: TGTGCCAGCAGCGACCGCGACAGGGAACGGGGCTATGGCTACACCTTC; CDR3: CASSDRDRERGYGYTF
J: TRBJ1-5; D: TRBD1; size: .; V: TRBV5-1; DNA: TGCGCCAGCAGCTTGACCCCAGGGGGTGTCCAGCCCCAGCATTTT; CDR3: CASSLTPGGVQPQHF
J: TRBJ2-7; D: .; size: .; V: TRBV19; DNA: TGTGCCAGTAGTATGACAGGCTACGAGCAGTACTTC; CDR3: CASSMTGYEQYF
J: TRBJ1-5; D: .; size: .; V: TRBV28; DNA: TGTGCCAGCAGTTTAATAATCCCGCGAACGCCCCAGCATTTT; CDR3: CASSLIIPRTPQHF
J: TRBJ1-2; D: .; size: once; V: TRBV18; DNA: TGTGCCAGCTCACCATTACCTGGACAACTCTTGGACTATGGCTACACCTTC; CDR3: CASSPLPGQLLDYGYTF
J: TRBJ2-3; D: TRBD2; size: .; V: TRBV6-2/TRBV6-3; DNA: TGTGCCAGCAGTTACACCCCGACTAGCGGGGCCGTATCGACGCAGTATTTT; CDR3: CASSYTPTSGAVSTQYF
J: TRBJ2-7; D: TRBD2; size: .; V: TRBV3-1/TRBV3-2; DNA: TGTGCCAGCAGCCTTAGCGGGGGGGCCTTTTACGAGCAGTACTTC; CDR3: CASSLSGGAFYEQYF
J: TRBJ1-5; D: TRBD1; size: once; V: TRBV24-1; DNA: TGTGCCACCAGTGATACAGGGGAGGTGAATCAGCCCCAGCATTTT; CDR3: CATSDTGEVNQPQHF
J: TRBJ1-1; D: .; size: .; V: TRBV6-2/TRBV6-3; DNA: TGTGCCAGCAGTGACCTCGGGTCGGGAGACTACACTGAAGCTTTCTTT; CDR3: CASSDLGSGDYTEAFF
J: TRBJ2-3; D: TRBD2; size: .; V: TRBV5-1; DNA: TGCGCCAGCAGCTTGTTTGGGACTAGCGGGGGAGATACGCAGTATTTT; CDR3: CASSLFGTSGGDTQYF
J: TRBJ1-4; D: TRBD1; size: .; V: TRBV5-1; DNA: TGCGCCAGCAGCGGACAGGGGGCTTTTGAAAAACTGTTTTTT; CDR3: CASSGQGAFEKLFF
J: TRBJ1-5; D: TRBD1; size: .; V: TRBV19; DNA: TGTGCCAGTAACCGAGGACAGGGGGTTCAGCCCCAGCATTTT; CDR3: CASNRGQGVQPQHF
J: TRBJ1-4; D: .; size: .; V: TRBV19; DNA: TGTGCCAGTAGTATGATCAGGGAAAAACTGTTTTTT; CDR3: CASSMIREKLFF
J: TRBJ1-5; D: .; size: .; V: TRBV27; DNA: TGTGCCAGCAGTCCCTCGGGAAATCGTATCAATCAGCCCCAGCATTTT; CDR3: CASSPSGNRINQPQHF
J: TRBJ2-1; D: .; size: .; V: TRBV5-1; DNA: TGCGCCAGCAGTGTTGGAGATAACAATGAGCAGTTCTTC; CDR3: CASSVGDNNEQFF
J: TRBJ2-7; D: .; size: .; V: TRBV28; DNA: TGTGCCAGCAGGGCCGGTAGGGGCTACGAGCAGTACTTC; CDR3: CASRAGRGYEQYF
J: TRBJ2-3; D: TRBD1; size: .; V: TRBV7-3; DNA: TGTGCCAGCAGCTTTGGGGCGGACAGGGGGACGGATACGCAGTATTTT; CDR3: CASSFGADRGTDTQYF
J: TRBJ2-2; D: TRBD2; size: once; V: TRBV4-3; DNA: TGCGCCAGCAGCCAGGGGACTAGCGGGCGCACCGGGGAGCTGTTTTTT; CDR3: CASSQGTSGRTGELFF
J: TRBJ1-1; D: TRBD1; size: .; V: TRBV19; DNA: TGTGCCAGTAGCTACCAGGGACAGGCGAACACTGAAGCTTTCTTT; CDR3: CASSYQGQANTEAFF
J: TRBJ2-2; D: TRBD1; size: .; V: TRBV18; DNA: TGTGCCAGCTCACGGTTAGGGGGCCCGAACACCGGGGAGCTGTTTTTT; CDR3: CASSRLGGPNTGELFF
J: TRBJ1-1; D: .; size: .; V: TRBV18; DNA: TGTGCCAGCTCCCCGGGGAGGGTTTCTGAAGCTTTCTTT; CDR3: CASSPGRVSEAFF